This T cell receptor (beta chain) appears in the sequencing data of a study of CD8 T cells in ankylosing spondylitis. Study-level findings and limits: There was a TCR beta motif, made of 7 to 9 highly homologous variants, that appeared characteristic of ankylosing spondylitis blood.

TCRdb re-called the 5' RACE reads through MiXCR, storing one row per CDR3 protein. The data hold some 330,000 distinct CDR3 sequences, with 8% observed a single time. This clonotype showed up many times. The antigen is not known. The sequencing sample was made of blood, either unsorted or a sorted T cell fraction (not recorded which). The source is a male donor with ankylosing spondylitis.

For the CDR3, the DNA is TGCAGCGTTCGGCGGGAGCGGGAGACCCAGTACTTC. Translated: CSVRRERETQYF. V and J are TRBV29-1 and TRBJ2-5; 7 bases agree with TRBD2. The ends lost 5 bases at V and 5 bases at J; junction bases unmatched: 5. This CDR3 is 12 amino acids long. Germline values: CDR1 SQVTM, CDR2 ANQGSEA.